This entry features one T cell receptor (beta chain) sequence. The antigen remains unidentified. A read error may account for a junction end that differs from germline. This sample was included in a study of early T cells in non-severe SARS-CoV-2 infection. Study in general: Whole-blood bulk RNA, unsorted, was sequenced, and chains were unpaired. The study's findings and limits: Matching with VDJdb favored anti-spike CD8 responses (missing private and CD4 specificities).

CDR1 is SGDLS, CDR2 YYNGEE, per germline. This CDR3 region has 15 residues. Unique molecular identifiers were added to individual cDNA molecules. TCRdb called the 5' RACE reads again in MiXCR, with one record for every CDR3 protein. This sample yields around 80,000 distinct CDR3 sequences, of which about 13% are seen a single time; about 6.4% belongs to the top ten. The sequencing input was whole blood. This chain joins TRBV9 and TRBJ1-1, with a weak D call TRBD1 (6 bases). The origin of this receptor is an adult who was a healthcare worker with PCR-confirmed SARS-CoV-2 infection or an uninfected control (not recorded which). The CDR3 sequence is CAGSPRPGDTTEAFF. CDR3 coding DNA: TGTGCCGGCAGCCCCCGCCCAGGGGATACCACTGAAGCTTTCTTT.